This T cell receptor (beta chain) was profiled in a study of shared clonotypes between healthy human individuals. TCRdb keeps only in-frame clones here, not all; method: immunoSEQ multiplex PCR. The sample lists about 2.1 million clones, just over 90% seen once, with roughly 1.7% in the top ten. Naive CD8 cells were CD45RO-negative, positively selected for CCR7, excluding terminally differentiated effector memory CD45RA+ cells. The CDR3 runs to 16 residues. The V and J ends lost 5 bases and 4 bases, in that order; junction bases with no gene match: 10. Germline lookup yields CDR1 SEHNR and CDR2 FQNEAQ (reference sequence).

The clonotype originates from a man aged 18-30 years in good health. Some clones in this sample may be carry-over from other donors' samples. This chain connects TRBV7-9 to TRBJ2-3; 9 nucleotides align to TRBD1. Material for sequencing was naive CD8+ T cells from PBMCs. The CDR3 nucleotides are TGTGCCAGCAGCGGGACAGGGACAGGGCGGTCAGATACGCAGTATTTT. Protein sequence: CASSGTGTGRSDTQYF.